This T cell receptor (beta chain) was retrieved from a study of T cells in localized non-small cell lung cancer. General study points: Longer overall survival was linked to higher blood T cell density. Heterogeneity remains possible because sequencing was limited to only one tumor region. Uninvolved adjacent lung had more T cell clonality than any other tissue, topping tumor. In adjacent lung, a median roughly 62 of the top 100 tumor clones were found.

Germline V gene data show CDR1 as MNHEY and CDR2 as SMNVEV (reference sequence). The CDR3 loop spans 16 amino acids. With 0 bases clipped from V and 6 bases from J, the junction kept 10 bases outside the gene matches. Profiled with immunoSEQ multiplex PCR; TCRdb holds only in-frame clones, not every one. Here the sample spans 60,000 to 75,000 clones, 84% being singletons. A note on this clone: What it binds is unknown.

This chain joins TRBV27 and TRBJ1-1; TRBD1 matches 7 bases. The material sequenced was peripheral blood, taken before any cancer treatment. The TCR was taken from a female donor older than 55 with stage I lung adenocarcinoma. The chain's CDR3 is CASSLSASKGAAEAFF. The DNA for the CDR3 is TGTGCCAGCAGTTTATCGGCATCTAAGGGGGCGGCTGAAGCTTTCTTT.